These T cell receptor beta chains were read from a single sample in a study of control samples from healthy donors and cancer patients. The protocol was immunoSEQ multiplex PCR, while the TCRdb copy is restricted to in-frame clones and leaves out a portion. This sample has 120,000 or so clones, with around 87% found just once. The sample consisted of blood. Source of these receptors: a man aged 60 to 69 in good health. The CDR3 runs from the conserved cysteine through the conserved F or W. The D gene is left open where the match is weak. Only part of the rows carry a size: once, few, many, or a class if the clone is expanded.

D gene	J gene	V gene	clone size	CDR3 DNA	CDR3 protein
TRBD2	TRBJ2-7	TRBV7-2	.	TGTGCCAGCAGCCTCGGGGGGTCTCTTTACGAGCAGTACTTC	CASSLGGSLYEQYF
.	TRBJ2-2	TRBV5-4	once	TGTGCCAGCAGCTCCCCCGTTATGGGGTCGAACACCGGGGAGCTGTTTTTT	CASSSPVMGSNTGELFF
.	TRBJ2-5	TRBV3-1/TRBV3-2	once	TGTGCCAGCAGCCATGACACCGGGACAAGAACCAAGACCCAGTACTTC	CASSHDTGTRTKTQYF
TRBD1	TRBJ1-2	TRBV12-3/TRBV12-4	.	TGTGCCAGCAGGGAGGGACAGAGCTATGGCTACACCTTC	CASREGQSYGYTF
.	TRBJ1-1	TRBV6-2/TRBV6-3	once	TGTGCCAGCAGTTACTTGAATGAAGCTTTCTTT	CASSYLNEAFF
TRBD1	TRBJ1-1	TRBV19	.	TGTGCCAGTAGTCCGGGACAGCGACACACTGAAGCTTTCTTT	CASSPGQRHTEAFF
TRBD1	TRBJ1-1	TRBV7-6	.	TGTGCCAGCAGCTTAACAGGGGGCGCGAACACTGAAGCTTTCTTT	CASSLTGGANTEAFF
TRBD1	TRBJ1-1	TRBV19	.	TGTGCCAGTCAGTCAGGGGGCCTGATGAACACTGAAGCTTTCTTT	CASQSGGLMNTEAFF
.	TRBJ1-6	TRBV7-8	.	TGTGCCAGCAGCTTTATCGCAGATAATTCACCCCTCCACTTT	CASSFIADNSPLHF
.	TRBJ2-6	TRBV6-5	.	TGTGCCAGCAGTTACTCGTACTCCCCGGGGGCCAACGTCCTGACTTTC	CASSYSYSPGANVLTF
.	TRBJ1-2	TRBV10-3	.	TGTGCCATCAGTGAGTCAGGGTATGGCTACACCTTC	CAISESGYGYTF
.	TRBJ1-6	TRBV28	.	TGTGCCAGCAGTCCCCCCGGCCCACTTAGGACAACAGATAATTCACCCCTCCACTTT	CASSPPGPLRTTDNSPLHF
TRBD2	TRBJ2-2	TRBV30	.	TGTGCCTGGAGTCCCACGGGGCGGGGGGACACCGGGGAGCTGTTTTTT	CAWSPTGRGDTGELFF
TRBD2	TRBJ2-1	TRBV7-9	.	TGTGCCAGCAGGGGACTAGCGGGTTACAATGAGCAGTTCTTC	CASRGLAGYNEQFF
.	TRBJ1-1	TRBV4-2	few	TGTGCCAGCAGCCAAGGGGAGGGCTGGGGGAACACTGAAGCTTTCTTT	CASSQGEGWGNTEAFF
TRBD2	TRBJ2-2	TRBV4-2	few	TGTGCCAGCAGCCAAGACAGGGAGCGGGGGGGCCGGAGTACCGGGGAGCTGTTTTTT	CASSQDRERGGRSTGELFF
.	TRBJ1-5	TRBV30	once	TGTGCCTGGAGTGGGACTTTGGATCAGCCCCAGCATTTT	CAWSGTLDQPQHF
.	TRBJ1-2	TRBV7-9	few	TGTGCCAGCAGCTTGGACAGCTCACGAGTGGGTGGCTACACCTTC	CASSLDSSRVGGYTF
.	TRBJ1-6	TRBV9	.	TGTGCCAGCAGCGTAGGTTTAAGCGGGGGCCAGTCACCCCTCCACTTT	CASSVGLSGGQSPLHF
.	TRBJ2-5	TRBV5-1	.	TGCGCCAGCAGCTTGGCCACGGGGGTCGGGCAAGAGACCCAGTACTTC	CASSLATGVGQETQYF
TRBD1	TRBJ1-1	TRBV6-5	.	TGTGCCAGCAGTTACTCGCCGACAGGGTACACTGAAGCTTTCTTT	CASSYSPTGYTEAFF
.	TRBJ2-7	TRBV6-2/TRBV6-3	.	TGTGCCAGCAGTTTTGGTAACGAGCAGTACTTC	CASSFGNEQYF
TRBD1	TRBJ2-5	TRBV5-6	.	TGTGCCAGCAGAAAATCCGGGACAGGGGAGAGAGAGACCCAGTACTTC	CASRKSGTGERETQYF
TRBD1	TRBJ2-3	TRBV7-2	.	TGTGCCAGCAGCTTAGTAGGGGGCCCCACAGATACGCAGTATTTT	CASSLVGGPTDTQYF
.	TRBJ1-3	TRBV27	.	TGTGCCAGCAGTTTAGGGAACGCTCAGGCTGGAAACACCATATATTTT	CASSLGNAQAGNTIYF
.	TRBJ1-2	TRBV25-1	.	TGTGCCAGCAGTGATCTGTGGGTCTATGGCTACACCTTC	CASSDLWVYGYTF
.	TRBJ1-3	TRBV7-2	.	TGTGCCAGCAGGGATTGGGCACAGTCGCCGTCCGGAAACACCATATATTTT	CASRDWAQSPSGNTIYF
.	TRBJ2-7	TRBV18	.	TGTGCCAGCTCACCACGGAAGGGGAGCGAGCAGTACTTC	CASSPRKGSEQYF
.	TRBJ2-2	TRBV7-2	.	TGTGCCAGCAGCTTAAATCGCCTAACCGGGGAGCTGTTTTTT	CASSLNRLTGELFF
.	TRBJ1-4	TRBV19	.	TGTGCCAGTAGTCCGCTGGGTAGCACTAATGAAAAACTGTTTTTT	CASSPLGSTNEKLFF
.	TRBJ1-2	TRBV7-2	few	TGTGCCAGCAGCGAATACAGGGTATCCTATGGCTACACCTTC	CASSEYRVSYGYTF
TRBD1	TRBJ1-6	TRBV19	.	TGTGCCAGTACCCCGGACAGGGTCTATAATTCACCCCTCCACTTT	CASTPDRVYNSPLHF